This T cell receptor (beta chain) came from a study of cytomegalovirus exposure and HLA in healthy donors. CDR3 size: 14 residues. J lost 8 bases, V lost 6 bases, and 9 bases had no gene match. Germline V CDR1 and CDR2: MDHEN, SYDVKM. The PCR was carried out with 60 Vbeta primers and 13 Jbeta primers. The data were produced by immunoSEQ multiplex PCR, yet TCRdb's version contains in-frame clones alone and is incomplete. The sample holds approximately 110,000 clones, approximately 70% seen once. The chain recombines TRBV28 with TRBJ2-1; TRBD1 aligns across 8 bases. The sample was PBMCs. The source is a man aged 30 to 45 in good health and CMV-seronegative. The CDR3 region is CASRSRGRADEQFF. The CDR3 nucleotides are TGTGCCAGCAGGTCCAGGGGGCGTGCGGATGAGCAGTTCTTC.